The clone carrying this T cell receptor (beta chain) came up many times. The germline gives CDR1 LNHDA, CDR2 SQIVND (reference sequence). V lost 8 bases and J lost 0, with 8 bases in between. The CDR3 has 13 amino acids. This sample stems from a study of molecular identifiers for immune sequencing clone quantification. MiXCR was run by TCRdb on the PCR reads, yielding one entry per CDR3 protein. The sample has some 320,000 distinct CDR3 sequences; about 22% are singletons. The sequenced material came from naive CD8+ T cells from blood, with Jurkat cell RNA spiked in. Subset meaning: FACS-sorted CD8+CD4-CCR7+CD45RA+ naive T cells. The gene calls are TRBV19 and TRBJ2-1; D gene uncertain. The source is a human donor in good health. Some libraries in this study had Jurkat cell RNA spiked in. The DNA of the CDR3 is TGTGCCAGTGATCCCGGCTCCTACAATGAGCAGTTCTTC. It is translated as CASDPGSYNEQFF.